A single sample gave rise to the 6 T cell receptor beta chains below, sequenced in a study of blood T cell repertoires in COVID-19. Assay used: immunoSEQ multiplex PCR; TCRdb lists only in-frame clones, some missing. The top ten clones hold about 4.2% of a sample with about 250,000 clones, about 86% of them seen once. Sequenced: peripheral blood. These receptors originate from a man aged 45-60 years with active or convalescent COVID-19.

CDR3 in DNA: TGTGCCAGCAGTGAAGCCGCAGGCAATCAGCCCCAGCATTTT. Protein product: CASSEAAGNQPQHF. The V and J genes are TRBV6-1 and TRBJ1-5; the D is unclear. The CDR3 totals 14 residues. The germline gives CDR1 MNHNS, CDR2 SASEGT. Trimming cost V 0 bases and J 2 bases, with 5 bases left between them.

The chain links TRBV6-5 to TRBJ2-7; possible D gene TRBD1, 5 bases. The CDR3 totals 13 residues. In germline, CDR1 is MNHEY, CDR2 SVGAGI. V was pared by 5 bases and J by 2 bases, with 10 bases between. The CDR3, as DNA: TGTGCCAGCAGTAGACAGCTAACCTACGAGCAGTACTTC. Amino acid sequence: CASSRQLTYEQYF.

The chain is built from TRBV5-1 and TRBJ1-1; 7 bases map to TRBD1. Germline V CDR1 and CDR2: SGHRS, YFSETQ. V shed 2 bases, J shed 4 bases, and the junction held 8 bases outside the gene matches. The CDR3 runs to 15 residues. CDR3 loop: CASSFDRAVGTEAFF. In DNA form, the CDR3 reads TGCGCCAGCAGCTTCGACAGGGCGGTGGGCACTGAAGCTTTCTTT.

This chain joins TRBV7-7 and TRBJ2-2; 8 bases map to TRBD2. Germline values: CDR1 SSHAT, CDR2 FNYEAQ (reference sequence). Losses at the gene ends were 2 bases for V and 0 bases for J; bases not matched to a gene: 2. The CDR3 spans 16 residues. CDR3 sequence (DNA): TGTGCCAGCAGCTTAATGCGGGGGGCGAACACCGGGGAGCTGTTTTTT. Protein product: CASSLMRGANTGELFF.

A few counts support this clone. The V call is TRBV2, the J call TRBJ2-7; D is perhaps TRBD2 (6 bases). Germline V gene data show CDR1 as SNHLY and CDR2 as FYNNEI. The CDR3 loop spans 13 amino acids. The V and J ends lost 2 bases and 3 bases respectively, with 8 bases between them. CDR3 nucleotide sequence: TGTGCCAGCAGTGAACAGGGACTCTACGAGCAGTACTTC. Amino acid sequence: CASSEQGLYEQYF.

The chain has TRBV19 and TRBJ2-2, with D perhaps TRBD2 (6 bases). The germline gives CDR1 LNHDA, CDR2 SQIVND (reference sequence). The CDR3 contains 15 residues. V was shortened by 4 bases and J by 8 bases, with 17 bases between the two germline ends. As DNA, the CDR3 is TGTGCCAGTAGTACCGGACTACCCAACGTGGGGGAGCTGTTTTTT. It specifies CASSTGLPNVGELFF.